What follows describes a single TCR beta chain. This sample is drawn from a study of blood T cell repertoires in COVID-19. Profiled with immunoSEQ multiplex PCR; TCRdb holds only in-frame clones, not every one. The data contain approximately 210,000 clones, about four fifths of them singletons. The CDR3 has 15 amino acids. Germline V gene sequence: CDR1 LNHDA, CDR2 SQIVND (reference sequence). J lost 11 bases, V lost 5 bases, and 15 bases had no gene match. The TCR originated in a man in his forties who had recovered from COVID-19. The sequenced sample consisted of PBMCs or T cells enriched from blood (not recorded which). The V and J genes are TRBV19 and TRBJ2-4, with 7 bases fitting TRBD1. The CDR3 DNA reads TGTGCCAGTAGTCCCTATGAGGGACAGTTGGGGGTTCAGTACTTC. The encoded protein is CASSPYEGQLGVQYF.